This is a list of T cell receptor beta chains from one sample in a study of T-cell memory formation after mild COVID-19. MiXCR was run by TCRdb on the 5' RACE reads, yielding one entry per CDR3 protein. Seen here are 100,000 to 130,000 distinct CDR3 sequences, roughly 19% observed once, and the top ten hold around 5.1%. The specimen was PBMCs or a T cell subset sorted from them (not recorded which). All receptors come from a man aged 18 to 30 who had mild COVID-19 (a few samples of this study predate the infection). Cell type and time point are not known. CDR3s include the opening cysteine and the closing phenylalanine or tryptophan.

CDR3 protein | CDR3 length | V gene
CASSRNSATNEKLFF | 15 | TRBV6-2/TRBV6-3
CASSLGAANYGYTF | 14 | TRBV5-1
CSVQQGARPDTQYF | 14 | TRBV20-1
CAIRTTEGETQYF | 13 | TRBV6-4
CASSFIAGGTPDTQYF | 16 | TRBV5-1
CATGGSGGNQPQHF | 14 | TRBV10-3
CASSVAYQGTYEQYF | 15 | TRBV9
CASSQDAQERGYTF | 14 | TRBV4-3
CASSLLGRGDTEAFF | 15 | TRBV5-1
CASSLTRGTEAFF | 13 | TRBV6-6
CASSYFGRDTEAFF | 14 | TRBV6-6
CASSLQGVGVSPLHF | 15 | TRBV7-2
CASSSRDATNEKLFF | 15 | TRBV28
CASSEGEGSGETQYF | 15 | TRBV25-1
CASSLWETQYF | 11 | TRBV23-1
CASSGTSGVTDTQYF | 15 | TRBV7-3
CSAGHGANTGELFF | 14 | TRBV29-1
CASSRGPVSQGIQYF | 15 | TRBV5-1
CASSLEWDTQYF | 12 | TRBV28
CATSNRPPRPKLFF | 14 | TRBV15
CASARSNTEAFF | 12 | TRBV7-9
CSVGGAWGIQYF | 12 | TRBV29-1
CASTLGGQPQHF | 12 | TRBV2
CASSQDFGFERLSGSYNEQFF | 21 | TRBV14
CASSKQSSYNEQFF | 14 | TRBV9
CASSAGTAATNEKLFF | 16 | TRBV9
CASSRTGTGKTEAFF | 15 | TRBV4-2
CAISESVSGGISYEQYF | 17 | TRBV10-3
CAISVSQAETQYF | 13 | TRBV10-3
CASSQVNLVSTDTQYF | 16 | TRBV4-1
CASSFRQGAWNEQFF | 15 | TRBV7-3
CASSFRADSFTDTQYF | 16 | TRBV7-2